The sequence of this T cell receptor beta chain was determined in a study of shared clonotypes between healthy human individuals. Looking at the study overall: Contributing individuals were two females and three males aged 18 to 49.

General study points: The researchers took only blood, and tissue repertoires probably look different.

The CDR3 spans 16 residues. V was cut by 2 bases and J by 0 bases, with 14 bases left in between. Germline CDR1 is SNHLY and CDR2 is FYNNEI. Naive CD8 cells lacked CD45RO, underwent positive selection for CCR7 and left out terminally differentiated effector memory CD45RA+ cells. Those who donated, Caucasian adults without exception, all lived in Nashville, Tennessee. Replicate sorted-subset PCRs were loaded with 150 to 250 ng DNA, 30,000 to 35,000 T cell genomes. The method was immunoSEQ multiplex PCR; TCRdb's version includes in-frame clones alone and lacks a portion of them. This sample yields about 820,000 clones, of which around 93% are seen a single time; under 30% belongs to the top ten. This clone was picked up one time. As yet, its antigen is unknown.

The receptor's source is a man aged 25-45 years in good health. The rearrangement links TRBV2 to TRBJ2-7; D call uncertain. Source material: naive CD8+ T cells sorted from blood. The CDR3 here is CASSEKVPWSSYEQYF. In DNA, the CDR3 is TGTGCCAGCAGTGAAAAGGTTCCCTGGAGCTCCTACGAGCAGTACTTC.